This TCR beta chain was documented in a study of beta chain features in type 1 diabetes. Overall study results and limits: Among all four CD4+ subsets, Type 1 diabetes patients had TCRB CDR3s that were moderately but significantly shorter.

This clone has only a few counts. Its antigen remains unidentified. Investigators reverse transcribed all isolated RNA, so they sequenced expressed TCRB transcripts. Sequencing used immunoSEQ multiplex PCR; TCRdb keeps in-frame clones, though not all of them. The sample has around 360,000 clones, roughly 12% seen once; the top ten hold around 0.0099%. This clonotype was sampled from a woman aged 18-35 years with type 1 diabetes. Sequencing was done on a sample of naive CD4+ T cells from blood.

Written as DNA, the CDR3 is TGTGCCTGGAGGGGACTAGCGGGAGTCAGCAATGAGCAGTTCTTC. It translates to CAWRGLAGVSNEQFF. The rearrangement uses TRBV30 and TRBJ2-1, with 14 bases matching TRBD2. With 3 bases clipped from V and 6 bases from J, the junction kept 4 bases outside the gene matches. This CDR3 spans 15 amino acids. Germline values: CDR1 GTSNPN, CDR2 SVGIG (reference sequence).